Below, one TCR beta chain is given with its context. The table lists this clone with a count of one. Its antigen remains undetermined. No much larger clonotype is one base removed from it; base qualities were not supplied. Receptors were amplified or captured by the immunoSEQ multiplex PCR assay. The multiplex PCR relied on a mix of 60 forward primers for TCR Vbeta segments and 13 reverse primers for TCR Jbeta segments. The CDR3 region of rearranged TCR beta genes was amplified from genomic DNA by a multiplex PCR assay. The amplified TCR beta libraries were sequenced on the Illumina HiSeq System as 87-base-pair reads. In the original analysis: Across the roughly 700 repertoires, a later analysis counted approximately 83 million unique TCR beta chains, 9.5 million to 12 million of which were shared by at least two donors. To remove PCR and sequencing errors, raw reads were error-corrected and collapsed into unique sequences using a nearest-neighbor algorithm that merged closely related sequences. V, D and J gene segments were assigned by aligning CDR3 sequences to IMGT reference sequences. For a sequence to be retained, a match of at least six nucleotides to both a V gene segment and a J gene segment was required. Rearrangements were classified as productive when the CDR3 lacked stop codons and remained in frame with V and J, and all other rearrangements were classified as non-productive. Following IMGT convention, CDR3 was defined as the stretch from the second conserved V-encoded cysteine up to the conserved J-encoded phenylalanine. In an earlier analysis of roughly 580 of the donors, sequences lacking an unambiguous match to a single V gene segment were excluded. In an earlier analysis of roughly 500 of the donors, V segments were called functional above 56.7% productive rearrangements and were called segregating when the between-donor standard deviation exceeded 5%. To diagnose cytomegalovirus status from the catalog of TCR beta chain sequences, a statistical classification framework was built. A later analysis assigned V and J genes by comparing TCR nucleotide sequences with IMGT/GENE-DB human TR gene sequences. Using the TCRdist pipeline, a later analysis assigned CDR3 sequences along with most-parsimonious VDJ recombination scenarios. In a later analysis, each TCR beta chain was defined by its CDR3 amino acid sequence together with its V-gene family, and reads without a unique V-gene family were excluded. To address suspected cross-contamination and a sequencing artifact, a later analysis removed 592 highly shared, low-generation-probability nucleotide sequences. A later analysis calculated a clonal expansion index for each public chain from normalized within-repertoire ranks of inferred template counts. In a later analysis, generation probabilities were computed with a VDJ recombination model fitted to out-of-frame rearrangements, and the resulting probabilities were checked against IGoR. In a later analysis, TCR-TCR, TCR-HLA and TCR-CMV co-occurrence was scored with hypergeometric tests, and a repertoire-size bias correction was applied to TCR pairs. In a later analysis, false discovery rates were estimated by permuting HLA or CMV assignments 20 times. In a later analysis, co-occurring TCRs were grouped with DBSCAN, and TCRdist sequence similarity was added when clustering was performed within HLA-allele-positive subsets. Repertoires with fewer than 30,000 or more than 120,000 public chains, plus five repertoires with anomalous nucleotide sharing, were excluded from co-occurrence clustering. Entries here come from immuneACCESS through TCRdb and include only in-frame sequences with V and J called. Some clones fail to appear in such tables; in the studies checked, an unresolved V gene covers under half of the shortfall, and the cause of the remainder is unknown. Clonal size and the V and J genes are those of that table, whereas D and trimming came from the DNA. The sample data list around 150,000 clones, and 75% to 80% of these were observed just once. 1.7% of the sample rests with the top ten.

The sample is drawn from a study of cytomegalovirus exposure and HLA in healthy donors (TCRdb year 2017). A note on the overall study: According to an earlier analysis of 550 to 750 of the donors, about 179 million T cells yielded over 90 million unique TCR beta sequences and approximately 300 Gb of sequence data. In an earlier analysis of roughly 580 of the donors, high-throughput TCR beta sequencing was used to judge whether each TCR beta V gene segment behaved as functional or pseudogenic. Donor age, sex, ethnicity and CMV serostatus were compiled alongside the repertoire data. In a later analysis, previously published TCR beta repertoires from 670 or so donors were re-analyzed and high-resolution HLA genotyping was added so that TCR occurrence patterns could be studied. Of the roughly 390 genotyped donors, over 65% fell in the genetic ancestry cluster associated with self-reported Caucasian donors. Because of strong linkage in the cohort, roughly five DR-DQ haplotypes were treated as single units for association and clustering. Genome-wide SNP genotypes for about 65% of the 666 donors were used in a later genetic analysis, which treated that subset as a discovery cohort. Every discovery cohort repertoire had been produced on one sequencing platform. Roughly 300 gigabases of sequencing data and around 80 million unique TCR sequences made up an early release that covered around 640 HLA-typed donors. The later analysis used no new phenotypic data to find candidate immune exposures, relying instead on TCR beta sequences and their occurrence across donors. Across about 370 genotyped donors of the cohort, an average of roughly 250,000 unique TCR beta nucleotide sequences per donor were sequenced, and roughly 20% of those sequences were non-productive. To predict cytomegalovirus infection status, the study brought together high-throughput TCR immunosequencing, statistical association of individual TCRs with disease status, and machine learning. Using immunosequencing, the study profiled T cell repertoires from some 670 subjects and related those repertoires to cytomegalovirus serostatus. In addition to the first cohort of around 670 subjects, a separate validation cohort of 130 or so different subjects was used. Class I and class II HLA loci were covered by the typing at four-digit resolution. The study aimed to test whether signatures of past pathogen exposure could be identified by cataloging public T cell receptors. The number of donors typed differed by locus, with about 629-640 for A, B, C, DRB1 and DQB1, 522 for DQA1, 600 to 610 for DPA1, and some 450 for DPB1.

The cohort comprised more than 550 healthy bone marrow donors. All cohort members were sampled while nominally healthy, although unrecorded immune exposures were likely present. The donor tested CMV seronegative, placing the donor among the 350 or so seronegative members of the cohort. Each donor provided a peripheral blood sample, and peripheral blood mononuclear cells were used for TCR beta sequencing. The Qiagen DNeasy Blood Extraction Kit was used to extract genomic DNA from the blood cell samples. Overall study outcomes, separate from this receptor: Compared with the roughly 710-donor mean, donors in an Asian-associated ancestry cluster had fewer N-insertions in productive TCRs, according to a later genetic analysis. The earlier analysis of about 600 of the donors excluded 15 to 20 rarely observed V segments, including chromosome 9 orphons, because counts were too low. The authors suggested that the approach could potentially be generalized to other disease states and immunological phenotypes. Cytomegalovirus status was reported to be diagnosed by the classifier with high specificity and sensitivity in both the original and validation cohorts. Because some donors lacked HLA typing at each locus, the association tests relied only on the typed subset. Correlated functional status among segregating V segments might reflect linkage disequilibrium, but an unknown experimental factor could not be ruled out. CMV serostatus was the only immune exposure information available for the cohort. In a later analysis, several top co-occurrence clusters were reported to appear linked to parvovirus B19, influenza, CMV and Epstein-Barr virus. According to a later analysis, TCR association rates differed among HLA loci, with DRB1 alleles showing the most associated TCRs and HLA-C alleles showing the fewest. In an earlier analysis of approximately 600 of the donors, most TCR beta V segments were observed in productive rearrangements about 90% or about 30% of the time, broadly matching IMGT annotations. A total of 150 or so TCR beta chains were listed by the study as associated with cytomegalovirus. A further reported finding was that TCR beta sequences accurately predicted the HLA-A and HLA-B alleles for most subjects in the first cohort. In a later analysis, HLA-associated TCR beta chains showed more clonal expansion and lower generation probabilities than non-associated chains that were equally common. Most CMV-associated TCR beta chains appeared to be HLA-restricted in a later analysis, and the HLA associations seemed to be driven largely by CMV exposure. Sequencing depth was assumed to be roughly uniform across donors in the presence/absence analyses, though that assumption may not hold. Only TCR beta chains were sequenced in this cohort, and the absence of alpha or paired-chain data limited detectable features. A cluster of highly shared sequence variants was judged likely to be a technical artifact of the sequencing pipeline. A later genetic analysis associated a missense DCLRE1C variant with V-gene and J-gene trimming of TCR beta chains, and an independent cohort replicated the association. When HLA alleles, especially DR and DQ, strongly co-occurred, TCR associations were difficult to assign to individual alleles. Because the 87-base-pair reads could not distinguish some IMGT-functional V segments, including TRBV6-2 and TRBV6-3, those segments were excluded. Most TCR sequences were observed very rarely across donors, whereas some public TCRs were present in many individuals. In vitro tests confirmed that a few of the cytomegalovirus-associated TCR beta chains recognize cytomegalovirus antigens. A later analysis associated 16,951 TCR beta sequences with specific HLA alleles at a false discovery rate of 0.05.

Cut back by 7 bases and 2 bases, the V and J ends lie 12 bases apart. Based on the germline V gene (reference sequence), the CDR1 and CDR2 sequences are MNHEY and SMNVEV. The CDR3 starts with the cysteine, ends with the phenylalanine, and has 14 residues. The kept DNA is CDR3 alone, 42 bases in frame from the first base. This TCR came from a woman aged 25-40 years in good health and CMV-seronegative. Sequencing was performed on PBMCs. The chain links TRBV27 with TRBJ1-5; TRBD1 is a possible D gene, resting on 6 matching bases. The CDR3 in this case is CASKIQGGNQPQHF. Here is the DNA: TGTGCCAGCAAAATACAGGGAGGCAATCAGCCCCAGCATTTT.